The text below deals with one T cell receptor (beta chain). Antigen: not known. At the DNA level, this CDR3 is encoded by other sequences in the same sample as well. The method was immunoSEQ multiplex PCR; TCRdb's version includes in-frame clones alone and lacks a portion of them. Of 85,000 to 95,000 clones detected, less than 85% appear once; the ten largest clones hold roughly 15%. The data originate from a study of Ad26.COV2.S vaccination and SARS-CoV-2 variants. Study results and caveats: The placebo group had lower spike-specific TCR breadth than the vaccine recipients did. People who got the vaccine or the placebo had similar non-spike TCR breadth. Overall T cell responses may have been underestimated by the analyses of TCR breadth and depth. Reported findings describe substantial breadth in spike-specific CD8+ and CD4+ T cell responses following vaccination.

This TCR came from a human donor who had recovered from COVID-19. The source material was peripheral blood, sampled after recovery from COVID-19.

CDR3 loop: CASSQEGGYEQFF. The CDR3 bases are TGTGCCAGCAGCCAAGAGGGGGGATACGAGCAGTTCTTC. This chain joins TRBV3-1 (or the pseudogene TRBV3-2) and TRBJ2-1, with D perhaps matching TRBD2 (6 bases). V gave up 0 bases and J gave up 10 bases, with 10 bases separating them. The CDR3 sequence is 13 residues long. Per germline, CDR1 LGHDT and CDR2 YNNKEL (reference sequence).